A selection of T cell receptor beta chains follows, all from one sample in a study of T cell changes during pregnancy in multiple sclerosis. The data were produced by immunoSEQ multiplex PCR, yet TCRdb's version contains in-frame clones alone and is incomplete. The sample has tens of thousands of clones, approximately 92% seen once. The sequenced sample was peripheral blood, obtained in the third trimester of pregnancy. These receptors were taken from a female donor in good health, enrolled as a control in a pregnancy study. Each CDR3 is given with its conserved first and last residue. D genes are given only for firm matches. Rows give clone size only sometimes, using once, few, many, or a class for an expanded clone.

TRBD1,TRBV30,TRBJ2-7,.,CAWSVGDRGYEQYF,TGTGCCTGGAGCGTAGGGGACAGGGGCTACGAGCAGTACTTC
TRBD1,TRBV5-4,TRBJ1-4,.,CASSLAGGSEKLFF,TGTGCCAGCAGCTTGGCAGGGGGGAGTGAAAAACTGTTTTTT
.,TRBV5-1,TRBJ1-1,.,CASSLPQATNTEAFF,TGCGCCAGCAGCTTGCCCCAGGCCACGAACACTGAAGCTTTCTTT
.,TRBV28,TRBJ1-5,.,CASSPVVGLNQPQHF,TGTGCCAGCAGTCCAGTGGTGGGGCTCAATCAGCCCCAGCATTTT
TRBD1,TRBV4-3,TRBJ1-4,.,CASSQEDRENEKLFF,TGCGCCAGCAGCCAAGAGGACAGGGAAAACGAAAAACTGTTTTTT
.,TRBV28,TRBJ1-4,.,CASSFSGGGLEKLFF,TGTGCCAGCAGTTTCTCCGGGGGGGGTCTTGAAAAACTGTTTTTT
.,TRBV2,TRBJ2-5,once,CASGTGAQYF,TGTGCCAGCGGTACGGGAGCCCAGTACTTC
.,TRBV28,TRBJ1-1,.,CASSLRVGDGGTEAFF,TGTGCCAGCAGTTTACGGGTCGGCGACGGGGGCACTGAAGCTTTCTTT
TRBD2,TRBV7-9,TRBJ2-2,.,CASVLGLAGGIGELFF,TGTGCCAGCGTACTCGGACTAGCGGGAGGAATCGGGGAGCTGTTTTTT
.,TRBV5-5,TRBJ2-7,.,CASSLGIGRDSYEQYF,TGTGCCAGCAGCTTGGGAATTGGCAGGGACTCCTACGAGCAGTACTTC
TRBD1,TRBV2,TRBJ1-5,.,CASSGRQGGQPQHF,TGTGCCAGCAGTGGGCGACAGGGCGGTCAGCCCCAGCATTTT
.,TRBV28,TRBJ1-6,.,CASSLRGRPYSPLHF,TGTGCCAGCAGTTTAAGAGGGAGGCCTTATTCACCCCTCCACTTT
.,TRBV5-6,TRBJ2-4,.,CASSLGSRGLAKNIQYF,TGTGCCAGCAGCTTGGGGTCGCGGGGTCTAGCCAAAAACATTCAGTACTTC
.,TRBV5-1,TRBJ1-2,.,CASGGAGPNYGYTF,TGCGCCAGCGGGGGAGCGGGCCCTAACTATGGCTACACCTTC
.,TRBV7-8,TRBJ2-1,.,CASSPKRRSSDEQFF,TGTGCCAGCAGCCCCAAGCGGCGGAGTAGCGATGAGCAGTTCTTC
TRBD1,TRBV2,TRBJ1-6,.,CASRTGVGSNSPLHF,TGTGCCAGCAGAACAGGGGTAGGCTCCAATTCACCCCTCCACTTT
TRBD1,TRBV19,TRBJ2-3,.,CASSMGGQVGTQYF,TGTGCCAGTAGTATGGGGGGACAGGTTGGTACGCAGTATTTT
TRBD1,TRBV6-5,TRBJ1-3,.,CASRRTGVGNTIYF,TGTGCCAGCAGACGCACAGGGGTCGGAAACACCATATATTTT
.,TRBV6-1,TRBJ2-7,.,CASRGHSTYEQYF,TGTGCCAGCAGGGGACACTCTACCTACGAGCAGTACTTC
.,TRBV6-1,TRBJ1-5,once,CALSRGGNQPQHF,TGTGCCCTTTCTAGGGGCGGCAATCAGCCCCAGCATTTT
.,TRBV4-3,TRBJ1-2,.,CASSRLGQNFYGYTF,TGCGCCAGCAGCCGATTAGGACAGAACTTTTATGGCTACACCTTC
.,TRBV19,TRBJ1-5,.,CASSIRVYSNQPQHF,TGTGCCAGTAGTATCAGGGTTTATAGCAATCAGCCCCAGCATTTT
.,TRBV28,TRBJ2-1,.,CASSKQGLWRNEQFF,TGTGCCAGCAGCAAACAGGGTCTCTGGAGGAATGAGCAGTTCTTC
.,TRBV9,TRBJ1-4,.,CASSPTRSEKLFF,TGTGCCAGCAGCCCGACCAGGTCAGAAAAACTGTTTTTT
.,TRBV9,TRBJ2-1,.,CASSLADSSYNEQFF,TGTGCCAGCAGTTTAGCGGACTCCTCCTACAATGAGCAGTTCTTC
.,TRBV6-5,TRBJ1-1,.,CASSYSRFEAFF,TGTGCCAGCAGTTATAGTCGGTTTGAAGCTTTCTTT
.,TRBV9,TRBJ2-1,.,CASSAYSGGEQFF,TGTGCCAGCAGCGCCTACAGTGGGGGCGAGCAGTTCTTC
TRBD1,TRBV19,TRBJ2-2,.,CASSNRGRTGELFF,TGTGCCAGTAGTAACAGGGGGCGTACCGGGGAGCTGTTTTTT